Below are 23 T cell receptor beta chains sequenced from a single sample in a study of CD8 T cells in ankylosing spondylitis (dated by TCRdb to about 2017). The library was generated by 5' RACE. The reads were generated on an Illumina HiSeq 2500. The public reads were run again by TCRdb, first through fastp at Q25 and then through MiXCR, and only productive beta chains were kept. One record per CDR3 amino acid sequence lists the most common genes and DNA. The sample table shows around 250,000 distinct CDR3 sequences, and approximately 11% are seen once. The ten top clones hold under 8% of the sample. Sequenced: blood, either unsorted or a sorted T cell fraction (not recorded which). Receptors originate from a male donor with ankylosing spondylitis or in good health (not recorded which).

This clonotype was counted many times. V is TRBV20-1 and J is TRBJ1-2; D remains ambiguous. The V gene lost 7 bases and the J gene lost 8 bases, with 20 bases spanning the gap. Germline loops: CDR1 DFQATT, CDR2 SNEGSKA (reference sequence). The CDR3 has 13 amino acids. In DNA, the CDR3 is TGCAGTGTTCATAGGACTCCTGGAGGCGGCTACACCTTC. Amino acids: CSVHRTPGGGYTF.

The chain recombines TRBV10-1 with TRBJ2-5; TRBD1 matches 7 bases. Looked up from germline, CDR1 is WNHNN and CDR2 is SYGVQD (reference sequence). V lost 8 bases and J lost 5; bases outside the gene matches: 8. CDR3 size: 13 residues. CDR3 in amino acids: CASQKGAGETQYF. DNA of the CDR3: TGCGCCAGCCAAAAGGGGGCTGGGGAGACCCAGTACTTC.

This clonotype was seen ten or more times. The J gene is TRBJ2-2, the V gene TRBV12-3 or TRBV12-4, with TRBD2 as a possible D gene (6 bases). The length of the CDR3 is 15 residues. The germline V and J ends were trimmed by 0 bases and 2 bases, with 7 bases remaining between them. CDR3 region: CASSLAGGNTGELFF. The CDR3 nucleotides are TGTGCCAGCAGTTTAGCGGGGGGAAACACCGGGGAGCTGTTTTTT.

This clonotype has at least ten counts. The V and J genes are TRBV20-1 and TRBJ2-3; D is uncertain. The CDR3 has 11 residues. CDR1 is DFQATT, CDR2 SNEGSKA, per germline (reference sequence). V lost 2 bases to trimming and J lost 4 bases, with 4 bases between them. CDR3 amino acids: CSARWSDTQYF. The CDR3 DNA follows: TGCAGTGCTAGATGGTCAGATACGCAGTATTTT.

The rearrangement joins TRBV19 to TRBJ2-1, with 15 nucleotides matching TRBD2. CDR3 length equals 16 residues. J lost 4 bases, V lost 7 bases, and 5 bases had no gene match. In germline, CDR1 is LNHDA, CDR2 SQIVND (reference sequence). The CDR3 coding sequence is TGTGCCAGTACCAGGGGACTAGCGGGGGGATACAATGAGCAGTTCTTC. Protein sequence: CASTRGLAGGYNEQFF.

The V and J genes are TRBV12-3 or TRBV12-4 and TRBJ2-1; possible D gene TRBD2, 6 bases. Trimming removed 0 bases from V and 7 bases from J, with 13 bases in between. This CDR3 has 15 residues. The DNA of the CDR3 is TGTGCCAGCAGTTTAGCCGCGGGACCGTTGAATGAGCAGTTCTTC. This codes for CASSLAAGPLNEQFF.

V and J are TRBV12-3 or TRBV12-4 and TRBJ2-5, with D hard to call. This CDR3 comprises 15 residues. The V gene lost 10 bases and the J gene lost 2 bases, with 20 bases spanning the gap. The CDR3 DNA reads TGTGCCACCCGCTCTTGTCTAAATAGACAAGAGACCCAGTACTTC. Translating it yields CATRSCLNRQETQYF.

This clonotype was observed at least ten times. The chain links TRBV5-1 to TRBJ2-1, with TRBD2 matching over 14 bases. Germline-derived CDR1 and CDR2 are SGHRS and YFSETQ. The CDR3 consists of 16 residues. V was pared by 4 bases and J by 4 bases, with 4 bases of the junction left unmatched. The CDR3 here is CASSPRTSGGYNEQFF. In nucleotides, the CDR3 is TGCGCCAGCAGCCCCCGGACTAGCGGGGGGTACAATGAGCAGTTCTTC.

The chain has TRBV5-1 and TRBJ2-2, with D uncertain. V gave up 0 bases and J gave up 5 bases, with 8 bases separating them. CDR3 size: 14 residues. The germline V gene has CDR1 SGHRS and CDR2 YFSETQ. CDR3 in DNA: TGCGCCAGCAGCTTGGTCGCGGCGACCGGGGAGCTGTTTTTT. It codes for CASSLVAATGELFF.

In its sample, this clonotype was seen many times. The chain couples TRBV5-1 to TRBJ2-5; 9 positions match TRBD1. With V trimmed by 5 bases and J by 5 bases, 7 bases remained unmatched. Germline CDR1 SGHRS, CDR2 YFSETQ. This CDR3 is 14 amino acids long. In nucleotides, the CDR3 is TGCGCCAGCAGTCCCTCGACAGGGGGGGAGACCCAGTACTTC. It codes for CASSPSTGGETQYF.

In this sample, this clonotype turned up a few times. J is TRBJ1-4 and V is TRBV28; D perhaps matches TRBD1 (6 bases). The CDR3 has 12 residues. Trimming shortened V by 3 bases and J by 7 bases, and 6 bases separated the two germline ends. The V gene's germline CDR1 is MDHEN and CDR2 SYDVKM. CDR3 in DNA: TGTGCCAGCAGTTTCAGGGGTGAAAAACTGTTTTTT. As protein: CASSFRGEKLFF.

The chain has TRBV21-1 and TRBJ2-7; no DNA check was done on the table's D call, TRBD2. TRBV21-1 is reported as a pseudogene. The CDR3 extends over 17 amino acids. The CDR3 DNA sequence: TGTGCCAGCAGCGGACTTCCCGGGACTAGCGGCTCCTACGAGCAGTACTTC. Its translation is CASSGLPGTSGSYEQYF.

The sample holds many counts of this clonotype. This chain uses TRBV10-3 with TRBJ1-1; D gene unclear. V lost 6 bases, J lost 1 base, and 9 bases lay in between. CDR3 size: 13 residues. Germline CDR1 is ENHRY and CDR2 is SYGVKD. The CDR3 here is CAISPGPNTEAFF. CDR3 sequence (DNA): TGTGCCATCAGCCCGGGCCCGAACACTGAAGCTTTCTTT.

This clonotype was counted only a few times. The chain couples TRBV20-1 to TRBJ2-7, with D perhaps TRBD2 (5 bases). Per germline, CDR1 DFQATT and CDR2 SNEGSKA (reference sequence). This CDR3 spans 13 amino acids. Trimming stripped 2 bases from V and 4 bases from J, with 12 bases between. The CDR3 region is CSARLVLAYEQYF. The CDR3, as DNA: TGCAGTGCTAGATTAGTCCTAGCTTACGAGCAGTACTTC.

The CDR3 here is CASKSMNTEAFF. The CDR3 nucleotides are TGTGCCAGCAAAAGCATGAACACTGAAGCTTTCTTT. The V call is TRBV28, the J call TRBJ1-1; D ambiguous. There are 12 residues in the CDR3. Germline CDR1 and CDR2: MDHEN and SYDVKM. Trimming removed 7 bases from V and 0 bases from J, with 6 bases in between.

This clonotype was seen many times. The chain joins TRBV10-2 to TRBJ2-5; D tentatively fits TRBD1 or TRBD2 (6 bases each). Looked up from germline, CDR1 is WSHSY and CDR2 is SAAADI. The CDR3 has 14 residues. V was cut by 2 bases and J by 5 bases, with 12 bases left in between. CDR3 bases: TGCGCCAGCAGTGAGCGGGGGCCAGAGGAGACCCAGTACTTC. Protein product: CASSERGPEETQYF.

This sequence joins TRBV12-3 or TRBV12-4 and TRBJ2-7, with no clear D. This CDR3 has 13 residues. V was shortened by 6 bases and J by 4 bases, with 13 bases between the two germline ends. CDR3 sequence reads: CASRQADGYEQYF. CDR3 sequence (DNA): TGTGCCAGCAGGCAAGCAGATGGATACGAGCAGTACTTC.

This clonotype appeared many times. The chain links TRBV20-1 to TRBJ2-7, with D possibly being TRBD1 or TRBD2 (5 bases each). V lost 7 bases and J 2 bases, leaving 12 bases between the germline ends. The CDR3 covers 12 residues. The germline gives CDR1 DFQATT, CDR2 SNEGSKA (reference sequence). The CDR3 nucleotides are TGCAGTGTTAGCGACAGCGCCTACGAGCAGTACTTC. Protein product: CSVSDSAYEQYF.

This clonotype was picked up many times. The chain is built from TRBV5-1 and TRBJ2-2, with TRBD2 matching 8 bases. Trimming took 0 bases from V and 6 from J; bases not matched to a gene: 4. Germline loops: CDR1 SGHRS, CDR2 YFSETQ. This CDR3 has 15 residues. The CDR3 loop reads CASSLAREGPGELFF. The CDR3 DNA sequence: TGCGCCAGCAGCTTGGCCCGGGAGGGCCCCGGGGAGCTGTTTTTT. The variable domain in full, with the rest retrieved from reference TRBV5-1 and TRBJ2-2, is KAGVTQTPRYLIKTRGQQVTLSCSPISGHRSVSWYQQTPGQGLQFLFEYFSETQRNKGNFPGRFSGRQFSNSRSEMNVSTLELGDSALYLCASSLAREGPGELFFGEGSRLTVL.

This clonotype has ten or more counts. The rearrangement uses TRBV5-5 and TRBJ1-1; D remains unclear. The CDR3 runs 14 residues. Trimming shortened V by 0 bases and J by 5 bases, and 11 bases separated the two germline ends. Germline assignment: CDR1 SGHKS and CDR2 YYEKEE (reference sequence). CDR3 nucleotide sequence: TGTGCCAGCAGCTTGGGCGGCGGCGTAACTGAAGCTTTCTTT. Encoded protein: CASSLGGGVTEAFF.

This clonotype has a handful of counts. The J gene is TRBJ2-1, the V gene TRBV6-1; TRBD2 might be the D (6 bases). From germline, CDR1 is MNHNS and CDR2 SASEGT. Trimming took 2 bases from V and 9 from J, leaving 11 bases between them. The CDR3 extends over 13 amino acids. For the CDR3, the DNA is TGTGCCAGCAGTGAAAGGAGGGAGGCTGAGCAGTTCTTC. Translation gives CASSERREAEQFF.

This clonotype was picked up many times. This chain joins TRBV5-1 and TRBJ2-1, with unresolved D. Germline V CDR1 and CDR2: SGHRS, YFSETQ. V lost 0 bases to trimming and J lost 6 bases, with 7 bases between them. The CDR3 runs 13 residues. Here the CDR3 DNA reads TGCGCCAGCAGCTTGGCCTGGGGCAATGAGCAGTTCTTC. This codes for CASSLAWGNEQFF.

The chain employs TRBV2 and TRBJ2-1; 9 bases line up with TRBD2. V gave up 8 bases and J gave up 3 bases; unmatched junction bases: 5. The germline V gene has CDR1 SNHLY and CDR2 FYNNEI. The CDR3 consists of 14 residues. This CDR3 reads CASQPTSGYNEQFF. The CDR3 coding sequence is TGTGCCAGCCAACCGACTAGCGGCTACAATGAGCAGTTCTTC.